This TCR beta chain was profiled in a study of blood T cell repertoires in COVID-19. Background on the study: Some COVID-19 samples were acute and others convalescent; all came from the United States, Italy and Spain.

Original methodology: Reference gene primer amplification gave estimated nucleated cell counts. TCRdb keeps only in-frame clones here, not all; method: immunoSEQ multiplex PCR. V, J and clone size derive from that table, while D and trimming were established from the DNA sequence. This sample has about 150,000 clones, with roughly 84% found just once. This CDR3 contains 17 residues. CDR1 and CDR2 (germline): KGHSH, LQKENI. The trim removed 0 bases at V and 7 bases at J, leaving 14 bases unmatched. The source material was peripheral blood. The clonotype comes from a woman in her fifties or sixties in a cohort sampled during active or convalescent COVID-19. The chain uses TRBV18 and TRBJ2-5; 7 bases are a match to TRBD1. CDR3 sequence: CASSPPSGDRAAGTQYF. CDR3 in DNA: TGTGCCAGCTCACCACCGTCTGGAGACAGGGCCGCAGGGACCCAGTACTTC. The whole variable domain, remainder taken from reference TRBV18 and TRBJ2-5, is NAGVMQNPRHLVRRRGQEARLRCSPMKGHSHVYWYRQLPEEGLKFMVYLQKENIIDESGMPKERFSAEFPKEGPSILRIQQVVRGDSAAYFCASSPPSGDRAAGTQYFGPGTRLLVL.